This T cell receptor beta chain is from a study of OX40 agonist ivuxolimab in advanced cancers. Looking at the study overall: Patients treated during dose escalation were battling hepatocellular carcinoma, melanoma, renal cell or head and neck cancer. Regarding the study as a whole: Among T cells, CD8+ cells averaged more expanded clones than CD4+ cells.

This clone occurred once. Its antigen is undetermined. TCRdb keeps only in-frame clones here, not all; method: immunoSEQ multiplex PCR. The sample records 45,000 to 50,000 clones, roughly 90% being singletons. Trimming at V came to 4 bases and at J to 5 bases, leaving 5 bases not matched to a gene. CDR3 size: 14 residues. Looked up from germline, CDR1 is SGHDN and CDR2 is FVKESK. Sequencing used CD4+ or CD8+ T cells sorted from blood, obtained in a trial of the OX40 agonist ivuxolimab. The clonotype comes from an adult with an advanced solid tumor such as melanoma, head and neck, liver or kidney cancer. This sequence joins TRBV14 and TRBJ2-1, with 7 bases that match TRBD1. CDR3 nucleotides: TGTGCCAGCAGCCTCGGGACAGATAACAATGAGCAGTTCTTC. Translation: CASSLGTDNNEQFF. The variable domain in full, with the rest retrieved from reference TRBV14 and TRBJ2-1, is EAGVTQFPSHSVIEKGQTVTLRCDPISGHDNLYWYRRVMGKEIKFLLHFVKESKQDESGMPNNRFLAERTGGTYSTLKVQPAELEDSGVYFCASSLGTDNNEQFFGPGTRLTVL.